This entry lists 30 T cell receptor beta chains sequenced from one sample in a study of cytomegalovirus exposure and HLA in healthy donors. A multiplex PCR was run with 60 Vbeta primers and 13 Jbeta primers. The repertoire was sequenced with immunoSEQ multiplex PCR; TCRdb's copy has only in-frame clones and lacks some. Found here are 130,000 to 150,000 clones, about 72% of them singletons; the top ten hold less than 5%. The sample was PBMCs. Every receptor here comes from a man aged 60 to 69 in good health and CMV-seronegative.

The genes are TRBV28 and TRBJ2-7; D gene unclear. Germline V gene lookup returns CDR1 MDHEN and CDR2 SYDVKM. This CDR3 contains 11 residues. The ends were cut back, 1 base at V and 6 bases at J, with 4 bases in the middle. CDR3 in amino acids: CASSLSLEQYF. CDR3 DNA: TGTGCCAGCAGTTTATCCCTCGAGCAGTACTTC.

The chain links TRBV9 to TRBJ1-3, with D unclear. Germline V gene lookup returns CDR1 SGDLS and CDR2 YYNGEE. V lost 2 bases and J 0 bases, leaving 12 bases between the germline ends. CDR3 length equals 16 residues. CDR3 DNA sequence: TGTGCCAGCAGCGTCGGTCAGGTCAACTCTGGAAACACCATATATTTT. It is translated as CASSVGQVNSGNTIYF.

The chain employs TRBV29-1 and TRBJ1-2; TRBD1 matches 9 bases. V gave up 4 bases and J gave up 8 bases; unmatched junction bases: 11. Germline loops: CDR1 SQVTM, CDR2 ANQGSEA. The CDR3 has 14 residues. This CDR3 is CSVGGTGRSEGYTF. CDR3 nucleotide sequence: TGCAGCGTTGGTGGGACAGGGAGGAGTGAAGGCTACACCTTC.

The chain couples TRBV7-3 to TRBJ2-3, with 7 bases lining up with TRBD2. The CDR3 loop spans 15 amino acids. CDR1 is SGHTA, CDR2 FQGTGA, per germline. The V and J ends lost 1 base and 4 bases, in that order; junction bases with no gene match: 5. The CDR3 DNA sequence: TGTGCCAGCAGCTTAAGTTCGGGAGGATCAGATACGCAGTATTTT. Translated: CASSLSSGGSDTQYF.

The CDR3 region has the DNA TGTGCCAGCAGTTATTGCGGTGGGGACAGGGGGAACACCGGGGAGCTGTTTTTT. The encoded protein is CASSYCGGDRGNTGELFF. The rearrangement joins TRBV6-9 to TRBJ2-2; 10 bases agree with TRBD1. This CDR3 comprises 18 residues. Germline trimming cut 1 base from V and 1 base from J; bases unmatched to any gene: 6. CDR1 and CDR2 from the germline V gene are MNHGY and SVAAGI.

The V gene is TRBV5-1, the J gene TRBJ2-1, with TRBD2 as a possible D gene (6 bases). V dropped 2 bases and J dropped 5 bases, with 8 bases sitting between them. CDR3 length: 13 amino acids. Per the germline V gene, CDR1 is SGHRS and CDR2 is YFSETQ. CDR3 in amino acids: CASSFSGDNEQFF. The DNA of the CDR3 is TGCGCCAGCAGCTTTTCGGGGGACAATGAGCAGTTCTTC.

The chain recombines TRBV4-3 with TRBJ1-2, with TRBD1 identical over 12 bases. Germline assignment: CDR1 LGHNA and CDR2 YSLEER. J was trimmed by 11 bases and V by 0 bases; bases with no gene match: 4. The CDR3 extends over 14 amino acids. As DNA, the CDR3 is TGCGCCAGCAGCCAAGATGGGACAGGGGGCGGTTACACCTTC. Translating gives CASSQDGTGGGYTF.

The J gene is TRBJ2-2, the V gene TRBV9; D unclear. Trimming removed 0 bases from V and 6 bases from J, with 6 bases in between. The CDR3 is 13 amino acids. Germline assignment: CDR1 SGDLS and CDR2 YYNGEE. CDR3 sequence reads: CASSVEASGELFF. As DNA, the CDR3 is TGTGCCAGCAGCGTAGAAGCGTCCGGGGAGCTGTTTTTT.

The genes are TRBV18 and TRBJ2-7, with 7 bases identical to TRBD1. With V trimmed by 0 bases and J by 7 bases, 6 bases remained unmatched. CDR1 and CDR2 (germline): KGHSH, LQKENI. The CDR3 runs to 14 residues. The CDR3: CASSPPPGGKEQYF. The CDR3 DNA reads TGTGCCAGCTCACCACCGCCAGGGGGAAAGGAGCAGTACTTC.

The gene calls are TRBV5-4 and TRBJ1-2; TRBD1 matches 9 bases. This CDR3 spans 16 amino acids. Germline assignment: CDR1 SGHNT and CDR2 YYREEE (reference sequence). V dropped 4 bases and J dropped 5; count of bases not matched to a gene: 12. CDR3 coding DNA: TGTGCCAGCAGCCGAGGGACAGGGCTTATGGTGTATGGCTACACCTTC. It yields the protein CASSRGTGLMVYGYTF.

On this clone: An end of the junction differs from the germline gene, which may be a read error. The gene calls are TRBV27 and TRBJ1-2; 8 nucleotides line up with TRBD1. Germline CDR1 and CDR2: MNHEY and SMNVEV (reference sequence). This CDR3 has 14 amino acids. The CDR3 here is CASSSPIRGQGTLF. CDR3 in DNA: TGTGCCAGCAGTTCCCCGATCAGGGGGCAGGGAACCCTCTTC.

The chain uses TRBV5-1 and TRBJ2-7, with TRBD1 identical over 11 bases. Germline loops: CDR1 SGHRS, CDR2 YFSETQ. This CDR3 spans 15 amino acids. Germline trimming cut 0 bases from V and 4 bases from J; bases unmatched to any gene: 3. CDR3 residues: CASSLGGQGEYEQYF. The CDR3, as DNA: TGCGCCAGCAGCTTGGGGGGACAGGGGGAGTACGAGCAGTACTTC.

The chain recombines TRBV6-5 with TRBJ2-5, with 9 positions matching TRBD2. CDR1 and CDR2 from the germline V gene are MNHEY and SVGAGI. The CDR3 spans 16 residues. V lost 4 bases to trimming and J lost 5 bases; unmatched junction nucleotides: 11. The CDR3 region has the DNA TGTGCCAGCAGTTCGCTTAGCGGGAGTTCAGGGGAGACCCAGTACTTC. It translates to CASSSLSGSSGETQYF.

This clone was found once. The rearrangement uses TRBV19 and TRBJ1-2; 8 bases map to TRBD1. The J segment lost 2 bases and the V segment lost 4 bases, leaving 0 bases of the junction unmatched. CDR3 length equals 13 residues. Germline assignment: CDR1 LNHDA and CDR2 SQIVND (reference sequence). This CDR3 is CASSRQGNYGYTF. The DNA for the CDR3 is TGTGCCAGTAGTAGACAGGGGAACTATGGCTACACCTTC.

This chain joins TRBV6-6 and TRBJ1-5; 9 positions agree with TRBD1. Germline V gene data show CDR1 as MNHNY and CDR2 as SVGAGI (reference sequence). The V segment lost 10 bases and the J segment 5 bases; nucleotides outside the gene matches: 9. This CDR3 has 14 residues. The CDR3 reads CANSPGQGYQPQHF. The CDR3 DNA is TGTGCCAATTCTCCGGGACAGGGATATCAGCCCCAGCATTTT.

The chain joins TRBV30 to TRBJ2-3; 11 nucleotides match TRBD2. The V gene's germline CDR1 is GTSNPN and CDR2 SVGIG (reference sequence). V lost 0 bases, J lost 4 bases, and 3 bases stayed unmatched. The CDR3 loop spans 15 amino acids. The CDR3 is CAWSVLAGVSDTQYF. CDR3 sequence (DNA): TGTGCCTGGAGTGTACTAGCGGGAGTTTCAGATACGCAGTATTTT.

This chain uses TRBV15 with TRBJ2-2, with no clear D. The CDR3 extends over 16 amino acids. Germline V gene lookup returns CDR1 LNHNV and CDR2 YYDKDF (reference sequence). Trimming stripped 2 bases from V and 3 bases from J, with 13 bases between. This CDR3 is CATSRIPDSYTGELFF. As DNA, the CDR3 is TGTGCCACCAGCAGAATCCCCGACTCTTACACCGGGGAGCTGTTTTTT.

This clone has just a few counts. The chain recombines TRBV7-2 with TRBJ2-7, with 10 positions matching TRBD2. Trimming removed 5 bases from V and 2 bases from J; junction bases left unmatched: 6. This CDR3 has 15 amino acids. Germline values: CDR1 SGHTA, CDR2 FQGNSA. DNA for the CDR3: TGTGCCAGCAGCCCTCGGACTAGCGGCCCCTACGAGCAGTACTTC. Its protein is CASSPRTSGPYEQYF.

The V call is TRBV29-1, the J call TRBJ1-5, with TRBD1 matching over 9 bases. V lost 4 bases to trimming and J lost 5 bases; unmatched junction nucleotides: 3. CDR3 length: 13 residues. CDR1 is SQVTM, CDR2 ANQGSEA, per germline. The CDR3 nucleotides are TGCAGCGTTGGGGACAGGGAGTATCAGCCCCAGCATTTT. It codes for CSVGDREYQPQHF. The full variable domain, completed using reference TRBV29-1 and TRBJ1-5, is SAVISQKPSRDICQRGTSLTIQCQVDSQVTMMFWYRQQPGQSLTLIATANQGSEATYESGFVIDKFPISRPNLTFSTLTVSNMSPEDSSIYLCSVGDREYQPQHFGDGTRLSIL.

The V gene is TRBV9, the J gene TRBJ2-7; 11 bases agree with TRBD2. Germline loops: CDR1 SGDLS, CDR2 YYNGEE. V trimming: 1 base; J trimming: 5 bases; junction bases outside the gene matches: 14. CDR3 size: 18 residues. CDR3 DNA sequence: TGTGCCAGCAGCGTATCCCCAAGACTAGCGGGATCGTCGGACGAGCAGTACTTC. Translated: CASSVSPRLAGSSDEQYF.

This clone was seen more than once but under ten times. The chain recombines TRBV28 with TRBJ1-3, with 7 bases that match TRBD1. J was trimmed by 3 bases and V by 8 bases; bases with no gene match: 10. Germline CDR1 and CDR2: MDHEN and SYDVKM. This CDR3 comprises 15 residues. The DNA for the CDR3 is TGTGCCAGCTCTGTCAGGGGGGCGGGTGGAAACACCATATATTTT. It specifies CASSVRGAGGNTIYF.

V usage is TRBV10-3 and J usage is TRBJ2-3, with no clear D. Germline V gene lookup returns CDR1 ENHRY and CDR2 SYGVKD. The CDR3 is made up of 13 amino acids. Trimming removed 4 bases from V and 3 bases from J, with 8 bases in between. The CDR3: CAISVGITDTQYF. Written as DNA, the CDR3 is TGTGCCATCAGTGTCGGTATAACAGATACGCAGTATTTT.

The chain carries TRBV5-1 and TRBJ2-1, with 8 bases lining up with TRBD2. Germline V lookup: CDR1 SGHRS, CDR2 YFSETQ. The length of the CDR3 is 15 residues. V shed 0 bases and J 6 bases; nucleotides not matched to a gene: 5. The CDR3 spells CASSLEGLEVNEQFF. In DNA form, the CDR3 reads TGCGCCAGCAGCTTGGAGGGACTAGAAGTCAATGAGCAGTTCTTC.

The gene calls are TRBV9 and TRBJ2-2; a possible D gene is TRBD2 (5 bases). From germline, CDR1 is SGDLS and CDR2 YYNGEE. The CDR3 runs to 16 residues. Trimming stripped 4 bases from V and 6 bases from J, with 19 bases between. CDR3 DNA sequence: TGTGCCAGCAGCCCCCCCCAGAGGGCGGCCGCCGGGGAGCTGTTTTTT. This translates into CASSPPQRAAAGELFF.

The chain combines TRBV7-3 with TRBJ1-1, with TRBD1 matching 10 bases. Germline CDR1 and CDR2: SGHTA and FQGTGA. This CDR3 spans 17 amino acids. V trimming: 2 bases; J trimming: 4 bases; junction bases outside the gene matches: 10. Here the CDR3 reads CASSLGPGTGDSTEAFF. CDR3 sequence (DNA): TGTGCCAGCAGCTTAGGACCCGGGACAGGGGACAGCACTGAAGCTTTCTTT.

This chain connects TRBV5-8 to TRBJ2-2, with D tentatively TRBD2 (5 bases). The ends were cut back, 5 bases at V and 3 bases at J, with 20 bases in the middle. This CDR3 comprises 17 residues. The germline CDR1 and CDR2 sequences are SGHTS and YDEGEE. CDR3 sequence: CASSFPTSGMDTGELFF. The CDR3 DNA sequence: TGTGCCAGCAGTTTCCCAACCTCGGGGATGGACACCGGGGAGCTGTTTTTT.

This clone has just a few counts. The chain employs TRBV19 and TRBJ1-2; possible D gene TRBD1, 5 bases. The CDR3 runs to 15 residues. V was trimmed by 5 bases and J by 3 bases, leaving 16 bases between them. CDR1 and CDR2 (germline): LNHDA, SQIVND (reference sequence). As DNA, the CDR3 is TGTGCCAGTAGTTCCTACCCTGACAGAGACTATGGCTACACCTTC. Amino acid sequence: CASSSYPDRDYGYTF.

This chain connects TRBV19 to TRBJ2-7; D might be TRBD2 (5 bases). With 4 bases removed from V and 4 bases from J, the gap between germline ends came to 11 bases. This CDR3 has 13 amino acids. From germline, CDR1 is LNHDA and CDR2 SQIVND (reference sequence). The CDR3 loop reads CASSKASSYEQYF. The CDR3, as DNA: TGTGCCAGTAGTAAGGCTAGCTCGTACGAGCAGTACTTC.

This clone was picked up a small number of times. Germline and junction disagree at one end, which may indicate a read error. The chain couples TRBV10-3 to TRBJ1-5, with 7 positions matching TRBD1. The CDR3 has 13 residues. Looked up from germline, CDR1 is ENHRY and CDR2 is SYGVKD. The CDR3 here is CAISESGDSYDFF. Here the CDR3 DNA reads TGTGCCATCAGTGAGTCGGGGGACAGCTATGATTTTTTT.

The DNA of the CDR3 is TGTGCCAGCAGCTCAATCGGGAAACCCCAGCATTTT. Its protein product is CASSSIGKPQHF. The chain has TRBV5-6 and TRBJ1-5; no definite D call. This CDR3 region has 12 residues. V was pared by 3 bases and J by 10 bases, with 11 bases between. Germline V lookup: CDR1 SGHDT, CDR2 YYEEEE.